Following are 22 T cell receptor beta chains from one sample sequenced in a study of naive and memory T cell subsets. These receptors have no identified antigens. The study, taken as a whole, reports: Especially in CD8 cells, naive repertoires contained a few larger clonotypes, possibly CD45RA-re-expressing memory cells.

Both TRBC1 and TRBC2 were covered by a beta constant-region primer of two equimolar oligonucleotides. Four rounds of PCR amplified the ligated cDNA using nested alpha and beta constant-region primers plus SP2. TCRdb analysed the UMI-ligation and nested PCR reads with MiXCR anew, one entry per CDR3 protein. The sample lists 95,000 to 110,000 distinct CDR3 sequences, about 14% occurring once. The source material was naive CD8+ T cells from blood. These receptors were obtained from a human donor in good health.

V gene TRBV4-3 combines with J gene TRBJ2-1, with 11 bases aligning to TRBD2. The germline V gene encodes CDR1 LGHNA and CDR2 YSLEER. The CDR3 totals 17 residues. V shed 0 bases, J shed 6 bases, and the junction held 7 bases outside the gene matches. CDR3 sequence (DNA): TGCGCCAGCAGCCAAGATCCCACTAGCGGGGGTTTCAATGAGCAGTTCTTC. It specifies CASSQDPTSGGFNEQFF.

This clonotype was recorded at least ten times. This chain links TRBV10-3 with TRBJ2-1; the match to TRBD1 covers 9 bases. From germline, CDR1 is ENHRY and CDR2 SYGVKD. The CDR3 consists of 21 residues. With V trimmed by 3 bases and J by 1 base, 19 bases remained unmatched. The DNA for the CDR3 is TGTGCCATCAGTGATCGGGCGGGGGACAGGGTCGTGCTCTGGTCCTACAATGAGCAGTTCTTC. Amino acids: CAISDRAGDRVVLWSYNEQFF.

The rearrangement uses TRBV11-1 and TRBJ2-7; the D is unclear. In germline, CDR1 is SGHAT, CDR2 FQDESV (reference sequence). This CDR3 is built from 12 residues. Trimming shortened V by 0 bases and J by 2 bases, and 2 bases separated the two germline ends. Here the CDR3 DNA reads TGTGCCAGCAGCTTAGCGCCCTACGAGCAGTACTTC. Translation gives CASSLAPYEQYF.

This clonotype has only a few counts. This sequence joins TRBV5-5 and TRBJ2-2; 11 bases match TRBD2. V lost 3 bases and J lost 11; bases outside the gene matches: 6. CDR1 and CDR2 (germline): SGHKS, YYEKEE (reference sequence). This CDR3 has 14 amino acids. The CDR3 region has the DNA TGTGCCAGCAGCTGGCCTAGCGGGGGGCTAGAGCTGTTTTTT. Its protein product is CASSWPSGGLELFF.

This clonotype was recorded once. J is TRBJ2-7 and V is TRBV21-1; the tabulated D call, TRBD2, remains unverified against the DNA. TRBV21-1 is shown as a pseudogene. The CDR3 loop spans 13 amino acids. The CDR3 loop is CANKLAGIYEQYF. The CDR3 DNA reads TGTGCCAATAAACTAGCGGGAATTTACGAGCAGTACTTC.

The rearrangement uses TRBV29-1 and TRBJ2-7; D gene ambiguous. CDR1 and CDR2 from the germline V gene are SQVTM and ANQGSEA. The CDR3 loop spans 14 amino acids. V dropped 4 bases and J dropped 3 bases, with 16 bases sitting between them. The CDR3, as DNA: TGCAGCGTTGCCACCCTTCCTTTCCTCTACGAGCAGTACTTC. Translation: CSVATLPFLYEQYF.

V usage is TRBV4-3 and J usage is TRBJ1-1; D gene uncertain. The CDR3 covers 16 residues. Trimming stripped 0 bases from V and 1 base from J, with 12 bases between. Germline-derived CDR1 and CDR2 are LGHNA and YSLEER. CDR3 bases: TGCGCCAGCAGCCAAGATTCGGTTCGGGCGAACACTGAAGCTTTCTTT. Its translation is CASSQDSVRANTEAFF.

This clonotype was recorded a few times. An end of the junction differs from the germline gene, which may be a read error. The rearrangement uses TRBV12-3 or TRBV12-4 and TRBJ1-1; no definite D call. There are 12 residues in the CDR3. The CDR3 protein is CASTGSGPEAFF. The CDR3 region has the DNA TGTGCCAGCACCGGATCGGGTCCTGAGGCTTTCTTT.

This clonotype was observed a few times. This chain uses TRBV5-1 with TRBJ2-3; 8 nucleotides line up with TRBD2. Trimming at V came to 5 bases and at J to 2 bases, leaving 7 bases not matched to a gene. Looked up from germline, CDR1 is SGHRS and CDR2 is YFSETQ. This CDR3 is built from 15 residues. The CDR3 DNA follows: TGCGCCAGCAGGCAGCCGGGGGGGGCCACAGATACGCAGTATTTT. Amino acid sequence: CASRQPGGATDTQYF.

This sequence joins TRBV4-3 and TRBJ2-7; possible D gene TRBD1, 5 bases. Trimming cost V 1 base and J 3 bases, with 7 bases left between them. The CDR3 loop spans 13 amino acids. Looked up from germline, CDR1 is LGHNA and CDR2 is YSLEER. The CDR3 DNA follows: TGCGCCAGCAGCCAAGGGACACTCTACGAGCAGTACTTC. Translation: CASSQGTLYEQYF.

CDR3 nucleotides: TGTGCCAGCAGTTACTCCACTGGGGACTCGGACTACGAGCAGTACTTC. This gives the protein CASSYSTGDSDYEQYF. This chain connects TRBV6-2 or TRBV6-3 to TRBJ2-7; tentatively, D is TRBD2 (6 bases). There are 16 residues in the CDR3. V was pared by 0 bases and J by 3 bases, with 15 bases between. The V gene's germline CDR1 is MNHEY and CDR2 SVGEGT.

There are many counts of this clonotype. V gene TRBV12-3 or TRBV12-4 combines with J gene TRBJ2-7; D not resolved. The CDR3 is made up of 12 amino acids. Trimming took off 4 bases at V and 2 bases at J, with 6 bases between the two ends. CDR3 amino acids: CASSYDPYEQYF. In nucleotides, the CDR3 is TGTGCCAGCAGTTACGATCCCTACGAGCAGTACTTC.

Only a few counts were recorded for this clonotype. This chain joins TRBV12-3 or TRBV12-4 and TRBJ1-5; 10 bases line up with TRBD1. CDR3 length: 15 residues. Losses at the gene ends were 5 bases for V and 4 bases for J; bases not matched to a gene: 5. The DNA for the CDR3 is TGTGCCAGCAGTGGGCCGGGACAGGGGAATCAGCCCCAGCATTTT. Its translation: CASSGPGQGNQPQHF.

The table lists this clonotype with many counts. The chain joins TRBV28 to TRBJ1-1; D remains unclear. The V gene lost 6 bases and the J gene lost 0 bases, with 14 bases spanning the gap. Germline lookup yields CDR1 MDHEN and CDR2 SYDVKM. The CDR3 covers 15 residues. The CDR3 loop is CASSLPQQLNTEAFF. The DNA for the CDR3 is TGTGCCAGCAGCCTCCCACAGCAATTGAACACTGAAGCTTTCTTT. Variable domain in full (rest from reference TRBV28 and TRBJ1-1): DVKVTQSSRYLVKRTGEKVFLECVQDMDHENMFWYRQDPGLGLRLIYFSYDVKMKEKGDIPEGYSVSREKKERFSLILESASTNQTSMYLCASSLPQQLNTEAFFGQGTRLTVV.

The chain combines TRBV27 with TRBJ2-2; 13 bases match TRBD2. The CDR3 covers 17 residues. From germline, CDR1 is MNHEY and CDR2 SMNVEV (reference sequence). The trim removed 2 bases at V and 0 bases at J, leaving 0 bases unmatched. The CDR3 loop is CASSLTSGGANTGELFF. The CDR3 coding sequence is TGTGCCAGCAGTTTAACTAGCGGGGGGGCGAACACCGGGGAGCTGTTTTTT.

This clonotype occurred many times. The V gene is TRBV7-2, the J gene TRBJ1-1; no clear D. The V gene's germline CDR1 is SGHTA and CDR2 FQGNSA. The ends were cut back, 4 bases at V and 5 bases at J, with 11 bases in the middle. This CDR3 is 13 amino acids long. The CDR3 DNA reads as TGTGCCAGCAGCTGGGGAGGTAGGACTGAAGCTTTCTTT. Translating gives CASSWGGRTEAFF.

This clonotype appeared a few times. The chain employs TRBV7-8 and TRBJ2-3; 11 nucleotides align to TRBD2. Unmatched junction bases numbered 9, after V lost 1 base and J lost 0 bases. Germline loops: CDR1 SGHVS, CDR2 FQNEAQ. The CDR3 runs to 19 residues. The CDR3: CASSLELLAGGFSTDTQYF. The CDR3 DNA follows: TGTGCCAGCAGCTTAGAGCTGCTAGCGGGGGGATTCAGCACAGATACGCAGTATTTT.

This clonotype was seen a handful of times. This rearrangement joins TRBV11-2 to TRBJ1-1; unclear D gene. The CDR3 loop spans 11 amino acids. Trimming removed 0 bases at V and 8 bases at J, with 4 bases between. Germline lookup yields CDR1 SGHAT and CDR2 FQNNGV. CDR3 bases: TGTGCCAGCAGCTTAGATTCGGAAGCTTTCTTT. This sequence encodes CASSLDSEAFF.

This clonotype was counted ten times or more. The chain combines TRBV4-2 with TRBJ1-2, with unresolved D. Trimming took 0 bases from V and 0 from J, leaving 11 bases between them. The CDR3 spans 16 residues. Germline CDR1 is LGHNA and CDR2 is YNFKEQ. The CDR3 coding sequence is TGTGCCAGCAGCCAAGAAGTTGGTCAGGCTAACTATGGCTACACCTTC. Translated: CASSQEVGQANYGYTF.

At least ten counts were recorded for this clonotype. This chain links TRBV29-1 with TRBJ2-7; either TRBD1 or TRBD2 may fit D (5 bases each). Per the germline V gene, CDR1 is SQVTM and CDR2 is ANQGSEA. Trimming pared 6 bases from V and 5 bases from J, leaving 11 bases between. This CDR3 region has 11 residues. DNA for the CDR3: TGCAGCGTGCGAGGGGTCGACGAGCAGTACTTC. This translates into CSVRGVDEQYF.

This clonotype was detected ten times or more. The rearrangement links TRBV4-3 to TRBJ2-7; the match to TRBD2 covers 12 bases. Trimming took 3 bases from V and 5 from J; bases not matched to a gene: 11. The V gene's germline CDR1 is LGHNA and CDR2 YSLEER. The CDR3 loop spans 17 amino acids. The CDR3 DNA is TGCGCCAGCAGCCAGGCCCCGACAAGGACTAGCGGGGACGAGCAGTACTTC. Translated: CASSQAPTRTSGDEQYF.

This clonotype has just a few counts. CDR3 residues: CASSFFDVALSSEKLFF. Written as DNA, the CDR3 is TGTGCCAGCAGTTTTTTCGACGTCGCTCTTTCCAGTGAAAAACTGTTTTTT. The V gene is TRBV6-2 or TRBV6-3, the J gene TRBJ1-4; D is ambiguous. CDR1 and CDR2 (germline): MNHEY, SVGEGT. This CDR3 region has 17 residues. V was clipped by 4 bases and J by 7 bases, with 22 bases between them.